This record concerns one T cell receptor beta chain sequence. What it recognizes is unknown. The data derive from a study of T cell repertoires in cytomegalovirus infection. About the study: CMV epitopes, recently identified HLA-C-restricted and well-studied HLA-B-restricted, were used.

TCRdb re-called the reads with MiXCR, one entry per CDR3 protein. The table records about 150,000 distinct CDR3 sequences, 32% of them present only once. This CDR3 comprises 17 residues. Looked up from germline, CDR1 is SGHAT and CDR2 is FQDESV (reference sequence). V lost 5 bases, J lost 6 bases, and 26 bases lay in between. Study-wide points: Summed frequency of public TCR beta families distinguished CMV carriers with the relevant HLA.

The chain joins TRBV11-1 to TRBJ2-7; D is unclear. The source material was CD8+ T cells from cultured PBMCs, sampled from culture after CMV antigen stimulation. This sequence was found in a human donor in good health (CMV status not recorded). Some clones in this sample may be carry-over from other donors' samples. CDR3 DNA sequence: TGTGCCAGCAGCCTCCCGGCGCTTGGCCAGGACGACGGCGAGCAGTACTTC. This encodes CASSLPALGQDDGEQYF. The full variable domain, its missing parts supplied by reference TRBV11-1 and TRBJ2-7, is EAEVAQSPRYKITEKSQAVAFWCDPISGHATLYWYRQILGQGPELLVQFQDESVVDDSQLPKDRFSAERLKGVDSTLKIQPAELGDSAMYLCASSLPALGQDDGEQYFGPGTRLTVT.